This TCR beta chain was recorded in a study of T cell repertoires in cytomegalovirus infection. This clonotype was recorded once. Its antigen is as yet unknown. TCRdb independently ran MiXCR on the reads; one entry per CDR3 protein. The table includes about 310,000 distinct CDR3 sequences, 20% to 30% detected once. V was clipped by 4 bases and J by 0 bases, with 11 bases between them. The CDR3 has 15 amino acids. This chain links TRBV12-3 or TRBV12-4 with TRBJ2-3; perhaps TRBD2 as D (5 bases). This material consisted of cultured PBMCs, taken from culture after CMV antigen stimulation. The TCR comes from a human donor in good health (CMV status not recorded). Some clones in this sample may be carry-over from other donors' samples. CDR3 protein: CASSSGIASTDTQYF. CDR3 sequence (DNA): TGTGCCAGCAGTTCGGGGATTGCTAGCACAGATACGCAGTATTTT.